What follows are 5 T cell receptor beta chains derived from one specimen sequenced in a study of T cells expressing NK-cell markers (dated by TCRdb to 2020 to 2021). Libraries were prepared through 5' RACE. TCRdb records Illumina HiSeq 2000 as the sequencer. One entry per CDR3 protein sequence results from the TCRdb reprocessing of the reads, with DNA left out. The data table for this sample lists some 150,000 distinct CDR3 sequences. The ten most abundant clones make up over 35% of the sample. The material sequenced was blood T cells: a sorted CD56 or NKG2C T cell subset, CD4+ or CD8+ T cells, or bulk PBMC T cells (not recorded which). Receptors were obtained from a woman between 45 and 65 years old in good health. Donor details come from another sample of the same person, matched by shared clones.

The rearrangement links TRBV2 to TRBJ2-1; there is no DNA to check the TCRdb D call of TRBD1. Germline CDR1 and CDR2: SNHLY and FYNNEI. CDR3 length: 12 amino acids. The chain's CDR3 is CAKRDSPNEQFF.

The J gene is TRBJ2-7, the V gene TRBV27; the TRBD2 assignment by TCRdb is unverifiable without DNA. This CDR3 has 18 amino acids. In germline, CDR1 is MNHEY, CDR2 SMNVEV (reference sequence). The CDR3 region is CASSTWGPPIAIGDEQYF.

This sequence joins TRBV20-1 and TRBJ2-5; the D call of TRBD1 rests on TCRdb alone, since no DNA is present to check it. CDR1 is DFQATT and CDR2 is SNEGSKA in the germline V gene (reference sequence). This CDR3 is 13 amino acids long. CDR3 sequence reads: CSADTGVGETQYF.

The chain employs TRBV6-6 and TRBJ1-3. Germline CDR1 and CDR2: MNHNY and SVGAGI (reference sequence). The CDR3 has 11 amino acids. The CDR3 protein is CASNGGNTIYF.

The J gene is TRBJ2-5, the V gene TRBV2; TCRdb reports TRBD2, a call that lacks DNA to check it against. CDR1 is SNHLY and CDR2 is FYNNEI in the germline V gene. CDR3 size: 16 residues. CDR3 region: CASSEFAGEVQETQYF.